These T cell receptor beta chains were read from a single sample in a study of shared clonotypes between healthy human individuals. Assay used: immunoSEQ multiplex PCR; TCRdb lists only in-frame clones, some missing. There are approximately 2.5 million clones in the sample; approximately 93% occur only once, and around 0.4% lies in the top ten. Material: naive CD4+ T cells from PBMCs. The receptors were sampled from a man between 18 and 29 years old in good health. Some clones in this sample may be carry-over from other donors' samples. Both conserved end residues are part of each CDR3. A D gene is named only where the DNA matches it firmly. Clone size, where shown, is once, few, many, or a class for clones that have expanded.

j_call	v_call	d_call	clone_size	cdr3_aa	cdr3_nt
TRBJ2-1	TRBV4-1	TRBD2	NA	CASSQPTSGSYNEQFF	TGCGCCAGCAGCCAGCCCACTAGCGGGAGCTACAATGAGCAGTTCTTC
TRBJ2-7	TRBV5-1	TRBD1	NA	CASSLTSIGTGSYEQYF	TGCGCCAGCAGCTTGACTTCTATAGGGACAGGATCCTACGAGCAGTACTTC
TRBJ1-1	TRBV19	NA	NA	CASSPGTGTVNTEAFF	TGTGCCAGTAGCCCAGGGACCGGGACGGTGAACACTGAAGCTTTCTTT
TRBJ1-2	TRBV7-9	NA	NA	CASSPSDRTNYGYTF	TGTGCCAGCAGCCCATCCGACAGGACTAACTATGGCTACACCTTC
TRBJ2-4	TRBV2	TRBD1	NA	CASSRDRGLAAKNIQYF	TGTGCCAGCAGCCGGGACAGGGGGCTGGCGGCCAAAAACATTCAGTACTTC
TRBJ2-1	TRBV9	TRBD2	NA	CASSVTGSSGGRDEQFF	TGTGCCAGCAGCGTGACCGGGTCTAGCGGGGGGAGAGATGAGCAGTTCTTC
TRBJ1-4	TRBV7-2	NA	NA	CASSQYPAEKLFF	TGTGCCAGCAGCCAGTACCCGGCTGAAAAACTGTTTTTT
TRBJ2-1	TRBV6-4	NA	NA	CASSKNSGTRGEQFF	TGTGCCAGCAGTAAGAATAGCGGCACACGTGGTGAGCAGTTCTTC
TRBJ1-4	TRBV6-1	TRBD1	NA	CASRAGTGAEKLFF	TGTGCCAGCAGGGCCGGGACAGGGGCCGAAAAACTGTTTTTT
TRBJ2-1	TRBV5-1	TRBD1	NA	CASSSAPGTAVDEQFF	TGCGCCAGCAGCTCGGCGCCCGGGACAGCAGTCGATGAGCAGTTCTTC
TRBJ1-1	TRBV7-9	NA	NA	CASRVGQDPEAFF	TGTGCCAGCAGGGTAGGGCAGGACCCTGAAGCTTTCTTT
TRBJ1-5	TRBV28	NA	NA	CASSLGPYNNQPQHF	TGTGCCAGCAGTTTGGGACCCTATAACAATCAGCCCCAGCATTTT
TRBJ2-5	TRBV7-2	TRBD2	NA	CASSLGLAGGVGETQYF	TGTGCCAGCAGCCTGGGACTAGCGGGAGGGGTCGGGGAGACCCAGTACTTC
TRBJ1-2	TRBV28	NA	NA	CASSLRYYGYTF	TGTGCCAGCAGTTTACGGTACTATGGCTACACCTTC
TRBJ2-2	TRBV9	TRBD1	NA	CASSVESGQGGTGELFF	TGTGCCAGCAGCGTAGAGTCGGGACAGGGGGGAACCGGGGAGCTGTTTTTT
TRBJ1-2	TRBV28	NA	NA	CASSFMGAINYGYTF	TGTGCCAGCAGTTTCATGGGGGCAATTAACTATGGCTACACCTTC
TRBJ1-4	TRBV18	TRBD1	NA	CASSRGQATTNEKLFF	TGTGCCAGCTCACGTGGACAGGCCACAACTAATGAAAAACTGTTTTTT
TRBJ2-2	TRBV7-2	TRBD2	NA	CASSPRGAGELFF	TGTGCCAGCAGCCCTCGGGGGGCCGGGGAGCTGTTTTTT
TRBJ2-7	TRBV4-1	TRBD2	NA	CASSREPGLAGHNYEQYF	TGCGCCAGCAGCCGGGAGCCGGGACTAGCGGGGCATAACTACGAGCAGTACTTC
TRBJ2-7	TRBV27	NA	NA	CASSTLSGPDYYEQYF	TGTGCCAGCAGCACCCTTTCGGGCCCCGACTACTACGAGCAGTACTTC
TRBJ2-1	TRBV6-6	TRBD2	once	CASRPGGITDEQFF	TGTGCCAGCAGACCGGGAGGGATCACGGATGAGCAGTTCTTC
TRBJ2-5	TRBV7-2	NA	once	CASSSGTETQYF	TGTGCCAGCAGCTCCGGGACAGAGACCCAGTACTTC
TRBJ1-2	TRBV19	TRBD1	NA	CASSTSGQVGYGYTF	TGTGCCAGTAGTACCTCGGGACAGGTGGGCTATGGCTACACCTTC
TRBJ1-3	TRBV5-1	NA	NA	CASSPDGSSGNTIYF	TGCGCCAGCAGCCCAGACGGGAGCTCTGGAAACACCATATATTTT
TRBJ1-1	TRBV7-9	NA	NA	CASSPNNMNTEAFF	TGTGCCAGCAGCCCCAATAACATGAACACTGAAGCTTTCTTT
TRBJ1-5	TRBV9	NA	NA	CASSADIRGQPQHF	TGTGCCAGCAGCGCCGATATTCGGGGACAGCCCCAGCATTTT
TRBJ1-1	TRBV7-9	NA	NA	CASSLGAGSTEAFF	TGTGCCAGCAGCTTAGGAGCGGGAAGTACTGAAGCTTTCTTT
TRBJ2-2	TRBV19	NA	NA	CASSSHYTGELFF	TGTGCCAGTTCATCTCATTACACCGGGGAGCTGTTTTTT
TRBJ2-3	TRBV7-2	NA	NA	CASSLYPRDTQYF	TGTGCCAGCAGCTTATATCCTCGGGATACGCAGTATTTT
TRBJ2-7	TRBV10-3	NA	NA	CAISGGQTREQYF	TGTGCCATCAGTGGGGGCCAGACACGCGAGCAGTACTTC
TRBJ1-3	TRBV5-1	NA	NA	CASSLDPGSGNTIYF	TGCGCCAGCAGCTTGGATCCGGGCTCTGGAAACACCATATATTTT
TRBJ2-7	TRBV29-1	NA	NA	CSVERQASSYEQYF	TGCAGCGTTGAAAGACAGGCGAGCTCCTACGAGCAGTACTTC
TRBJ1-1	TRBV28	NA	few	CASSQTPTEAFF	TGTGCCAGCAGTCAGACCCCCACTGAAGCTTTCTTT
TRBJ2-5	TRBV5-8	TRBD2	NA	CASSPNRATSAEETQYF	TGTGCCAGCAGCCCAAACCGCGCGACTAGCGCCGAAGAGACCCAGTACTTC
TRBJ2-2	TRBV11-1	TRBD1	once	CASSLNAGDRVTGELFF	TGTGCCAGCAGCTTAAACGCGGGGGACAGGGTAACCGGGGAGCTGTTTTTT
TRBJ2-1	TRBV6-6	NA	NA	CASSFLNTDEQFF	TGTGCCAGCAGTTTCTTGAACACCGATGAGCAGTTCTTC
TRBJ2-7	TRBV4-1	NA	NA	CASSQPSGTGKLGRRYEQYF	TGCGCCAGCAGCCAACCTTCCGGGACAGGCAAGCTCGGGAGGCGCTACGAGCAGTACTTC
TRBJ2-2	TRBV7-2	NA	NA	CASSLFGNTGELFF	TGTGCCAGCAGCTTATTTGGGAACACCGGGGAGCTGTTTTTT
TRBJ1-1	TRBV28	NA	NA	CAILGGGGNTEAFF	TGTGCCATCCTCGGCGGAGGGGGGAACACTGAAGCTTTCTTT
TRBJ2-7	TRBV28	NA	NA	CASIKGGGAEQYF	TGTGCCAGCATCAAAGGGGGGGGCGCCGAGCAGTACTTC
TRBJ2-7	TRBV7-2	TRBD2	once	CASSQEASGSLNEQYF	TGTGCCAGCAGCCAAGAAGCCAGCGGGAGTCTCAACGAGCAGTACTTC
TRBJ1-2	TRBV7-2	NA	NA	CASSPARQYGYTF	TGTGCCAGCAGCCCGGCCAGGCAGTATGGCTACACCTTC
TRBJ2-1	TRBV11-3	NA	NA	CASSLPGRTSYNEQFF	TGTGCCAGCAGCTTACCAGGGAGGACCTCCTACAATGAGCAGTTCTTC